Shown below are 32 T cell receptor beta chains from a single sample sequenced in a study of response to subunit inactivated influenza vaccine. Each CDR3 protein is one row after TCRdb ran MiXCR on the RT-PCR reads. Among more than 150,000 distinct CDR3 sequences listed, over 8.5% were seen once. This sample comprised CD8+ T cells sorted from PBMCs, obtained about 24 months after vaccination. Receptor source: a man between 45 and 75 years old who received an inactivated influenza vaccine.

In this sample, this clonotype turned up a few times. This chain joins TRBV27 and TRBJ2-1; possibly TRBD1 or TRBD2 for D (5 bases each). Trimming left V 6 bases short and J 3 bases short, with 12 bases between. This CDR3 comprises 14 residues. CDR1 MNHEY and CDR2 SMNVEV come from the germline V gene (reference sequence). The CDR3 DNA sequence: TGTGCCAGCAGCTCCACGGGGCTCTACAATGAGCAGTTCTTC. Protein: CASSSTGLYNEQFF.

This clonotype was counted many times. The genes are TRBV12-3 or TRBV12-4 and TRBJ1-5; possibly TRBD1 for D (5 bases). Trimming pared 6 bases from V and 7 bases from J, leaving 10 bases between. This CDR3 region has 12 residues. DNA of the CDR3: TGTGCCAGCAGCTCAGGGTTACAGCCCCAGCATTTT. Translating gives CASSSGLQPQHF.

This clonotype was detected many times. This chain uses TRBV4-3 with TRBJ2-3; D uncertain. The CDR3 spans 13 residues. CDR1 and CDR2 (germline): LGHNA, YSLEER. The V gene lost 4 bases and the J gene lost 5 bases, with 10 bases spanning the gap. The CDR3 sequence is CASSPAPVDTQYF. CDR3 nucleotide sequence: TGCGCCAGCAGCCCGGCGCCCGTAGATACGCAGTATTTT.

This clonotype was seen more than once but under ten times. The chain uses TRBV28 and TRBJ1-6, with 8 bases identical to TRBD1. V lost 10 bases to trimming and J lost 10 bases; unmatched junction nucleotides: 27. This CDR3 is 19 amino acids long. Germline CDR1 is MDHEN and CDR2 is SYDVKM. Here the CDR3 DNA reads TGTGCCACATCCTCCAAATGGCAGGGGGCGGGCGTAGAATCCTCACCCCTCCACTTT. Amino acids: CATSSKWQGAGVESSPLHF.

V and J are TRBV20-1 and TRBJ2-2; no definite D call. CDR3 length: 15 amino acids. CDR1 is DFQATT and CDR2 is SNEGSKA in the germline V gene (reference sequence). V was pared by 0 bases and J by 0 bases, with 8 bases between. The CDR3 sequence: CSARDRSANTGELFF. The CDR3 bases are TGCAGTGCTAGAGATAGGAGCGCGAACACCGGGGAGCTGTTTTTT.

This chain joins TRBV7-9 and TRBJ1-4; no clear D gene. The CDR3 extends over 12 amino acids. The germline gives CDR1 SEHNR, CDR2 FQNEAQ (reference sequence). V gave up 0 bases and J gave up 8 bases, with 4 bases separating them. CDR3 amino acids: CASSLAREKLFF. CDR3 DNA: TGTGCCAGCAGCTTAGCGCGGGAAAAACTGTTTTTT.

This clonotype was detected a few times. The CDR3 DNA follows: TGTGCCAGCAGTAAGACCTATACAGGGAGTCATGGCTACACCTTC. As protein: CASSKTYTGSHGYTF. The chain links TRBV6-1 to TRBJ1-2; possible D gene TRBD1, 6 bases. Germline CDR1 reads MNHNS; CDR2 reads SASEGT. The V end was cut by 5 bases, the J end by 6 bases, with 19 bases between. The CDR3 is 15 amino acids.

This clonotype was seen a handful of times. V and J are TRBV7-9 and TRBJ2-5, with TRBD1 matching 7 bases. V shed 4 bases, J shed 7 bases, and the junction held 15 bases outside the gene matches. CDR1 and CDR2 from the germline V gene are SEHNR and FQNEAQ (reference sequence). The CDR3 covers 16 residues. Written as DNA, the CDR3 is TGTGCCAGCAGCTCCCTCGGGACAGTGGACTCCCTGACCCAGTACTTC. It codes for CASSSLGTVDSLTQYF.

This chain joins TRBV29-1 and TRBJ2-7, with TRBD2 matching over 7 bases. The junction had 2 bases not matched to a gene; V was cut back by 4 bases and J by 2 bases. Per germline, CDR1 SQVTM and CDR2 ANQGSEA. The CDR3 is 12 residues long. The DNA for the CDR3 is TGCAGCGTTGCTAGCGGACCCTACGAGCAGTACTTC. Translating gives CSVASGPYEQYF.

The CDR3 region has the DNA TGTGCCAGCAGTTACTCTCCGGGGGCGGATGGCTACACCTTC. This gives the protein CASSYSPGADGYTF. The chain employs TRBV6-5 and TRBJ1-2, with D possibly matching TRBD1 (6 bases). Germline V gives CDR1 MNHEY, CDR2 SVGAGI. V lost 0 bases and J lost 6, with 11 bases in between. The CDR3 runs to 14 residues.

This clonotype showed up just a few times. The chain is built from TRBV15 and TRBJ2-7; D is possibly TRBD1 (6 bases). The CDR3 totals 15 residues. Trimming pared 3 bases from V and 2 bases from J, leaving 14 bases between. Germline CDR1 reads LNHNV; CDR2 reads YYDKDF (reference sequence). For the CDR3, the DNA is TGTGCCACCAGCAGGGCTACGTGGGGGCCCTACGAGCAGTACTTC. This gives the protein CATSRATWGPYEQYF.

This chain connects TRBV25-1 to TRBJ2-7; D is unclear. The CDR3 has 14 residues. Germline CDR1 MGHDK, CDR2 SYGVNS. Deletions cut 6 bases from V and 7 bases from J, with 19 bases between. Written as DNA, the CDR3 is TGTGCCAGCAGCGGCCCTGCCTTTTGGTATGAGCAGTACTTC. Translation gives CASSGPAFWYEQYF.

The genes are TRBV5-5 and TRBJ1-4; no firm D call. Looked up from germline, CDR1 is SGHKS and CDR2 is YYEKEE (reference sequence). The CDR3 has 14 amino acids. V dropped 1 base and J dropped 6 bases, with 10 bases sitting between them. The DNA of the CDR3 is TGTGCCAGCAGCTTGTTTCCGGTAGATGAAAAACTGTTTTTT. It is translated as CASSLFPVDEKLFF.

This clonotype was seen only a few times. The chain couples TRBV20-1 to TRBJ1-3; D is uncertain. Germline values: CDR1 DFQATT, CDR2 SNEGSKA (reference sequence). V was cut by 5 bases and J by 0 bases, with 5 bases left in between. The CDR3 sequence is 12 residues long. Here the CDR3 DNA reads TGCAGTGCTCCGTCCTCTGGAAACACCATATATTTT. Its translation: CSAPSSGNTIYF.

The CDR3 nucleotides are TGTGCCAGCAGCTCCGACAGGCCTTTCTCTTCCTACAATGAGCAGTTCTTC. This translates into CASSSDRPFSSYNEQFF. V and J are TRBV5-6 and TRBJ2-1; TRBD1 might be the D (6 bases). Germline assignment: CDR1 SGHDT and CDR2 YYEEEE. The CDR3 length is 17 residues. Trimming left V 3 bases short and J 1 base short, with 17 bases between.

The CDR3, as DNA: TGTGCCAGCAGTTCCATTAGACAGGTTGCCTACGAGCAGTACTTC. The encoded protein is CASSSIRQVAYEQYF. The genes are TRBV28 and TRBJ2-7, with a weak D call TRBD1 (6 bases). In germline, CDR1 is MDHEN, CDR2 SYDVKM. This CDR3 has 15 amino acids. The ends were cut back, 4 bases at V and 2 bases at J, with 15 bases in the middle.

This clonotype has a count of ten or more. The V gene is TRBV3-1, the J gene TRBJ2-1; D is ambiguous. The CDR3 contains 15 residues. V was cut by 1 base and J by 7 bases, with 14 bases left in between. Germline V gives CDR1 LGHDT, CDR2 YNNKEL (reference sequence). The DNA of the CDR3 is TGTGCCAGCAGCCAAGTTACAAGGGTCGGGAATGAGCAGTTCTTC. Encoded protein: CASSQVTRVGNEQFF.

As to this clonotype: The final CDR3 position lacks the conserved phenylalanine or tryptophan, pointing to a likely read error. J is TRBJ2-3 and V is TRBV7-9; D unclear. CDR3 length: 12 residues. The germline V and J ends were trimmed by 1 base and 5 bases, with 4 bases remaining between them. Germline V gene sequence: CDR1 SEHNR, CDR2 FQNEAQ (reference sequence). CDR3 sequence: CASSLGVDTQYS. The CDR3 DNA reads as TGTGCCAGCAGCTTAGGAGTAGATACGCAGTATTCT.

The chain carries TRBV5-5 and TRBJ1-1; 7 nucleotides match TRBD1. CDR1 and CDR2 (germline): SGHKS, YYEKEE (reference sequence). Trimming took 0 bases from V and 4 from J; bases not matched to a gene: 3. CDR3 length equals 14 residues. CDR3 sequence: CASSLGAGGTEAFF. CDR3 nucleotides: TGTGCCAGCAGCTTGGGGGCAGGGGGCACTGAAGCTTTCTTT.

In this sample, this clonotype turned up a few times. This rearrangement joins TRBV19 to TRBJ2-3; 10 bases are shared with TRBD1. The V gene's germline CDR1 is LNHDA and CDR2 SQIVND (reference sequence). The CDR3 runs to 15 residues. The V gene end was trimmed by 6 bases and the J gene end by 6 bases; junction bases not matched to a gene: 9. The DNA for the CDR3 is TGTGCCAGTAGAACGACAGGGGGCCACAGGGATACGCAGTATTTT. Translating gives CASRTTGGHRDTQYF.

This clonotype occurred many times. The chain links TRBV3-1 to TRBJ1-1; D not certain. V lost 3 bases and J lost 1, with 15 bases in between. CDR1 is LGHDT, CDR2 YNNKEL, per germline (reference sequence). The CDR3 length is 16 residues. CDR3 coding DNA: TGTGCCAGCAGCCAGGTTTCGGGAGGCGGGAACACTGAAGCTTTCTTT. It encodes CASSQVSGGGNTEAFF. Combining the CDR3 with reference TRBV3-1 and TRBJ1-1 gives the whole variable domain DTAVSQTPKYLVTQMGNDKSIKCEQNLGHDTMYWYKQDSKKFLKIMFSYNNKELIINETVPNRFSPKSPDKAHLNLHINSLELGDSAVYFCASSQVSGGGNTEAFFGQGTRLTVV.

There are a few counts of this clonotype. The V gene is TRBV14, the J gene TRBJ1-2; the D is unclear. The CDR3 is 13 amino acids. The V end lost 4 bases, the J end lost 6 bases, and 12 bases lay between the germline ends. Germline V gene data show CDR1 as SGHDN and CDR2 as FVKESK. In DNA form, the CDR3 reads TGTGCCAGCAGCCTCTCACAGACCCATGGCTACACCTTC. Residues: CASSLSQTHGYTF.

The V gene is TRBV6-5, the J gene TRBJ2-5; no clear D gene. The CDR3 contains 12 residues. Germline CDR1 MNHEY, CDR2 SVGAGI. V was clipped by 5 bases and J by 7 bases, with 11 bases between them. CDR3 bases: TGTGCCAGCAGTCCCTCTCCCGGGACCCAGTACTTC. The encoded protein is CASSPSPGTQYF.

In its sample, this clonotype was seen a few times. Here the CDR3 DNA reads TGTGCCAGCAGCGAGGGGGCCGGATATAGCTCCTATAATTCACCCCTCCACTTT. It specifies CASSEGAGYSSYNSPLHF. The J gene is TRBJ1-6, the V gene TRBV9; the match to TRBD1 covers 7 bases. The germline V gene has CDR1 SGDLS and CDR2 YYNGEE. With 3 bases clipped from V and 0 bases from J, the junction kept 9 bases outside the gene matches. CDR3 length equals 18 residues.

This clonotype was seen only a few times. The chain carries TRBV7-9 and TRBJ1-4, with D hard to call. Trimming took 2 bases from V and 4 from J, leaving 11 bases between them. Germline V gives CDR1 SEHNR, CDR2 FQNEAQ (reference sequence). The CDR3 length is 15 residues. The CDR3, as DNA: TGTGCCAGCAGCTTAATCCAGGAAAATAATGAAAAACTGTTTTTT. The encoded protein is CASSLIQENNEKLFF.

This clonotype has more than one count but fewer than ten. The chain recombines TRBV12-3 or TRBV12-4 with TRBJ2-2; D uncertain. Trimming removed 5 bases at V and 6 bases at J, with 4 bases between. This CDR3 comprises 11 residues. CDR3 residues: CASSKAGELFF. CDR3 sequence (DNA): TGTGCCAGCAGTAAGGCCGGGGAGCTGTTTTTT.

This clonotype was counted a few times. The V gene is TRBV4-3, the J gene TRBJ1-3, with D maybe TRBD1 (5 bases). Trimming took 0 bases from V and 4 from J, leaving 13 bases between them. The germline gives CDR1 LGHNA, CDR2 YSLEER. The CDR3 has 16 residues. The CDR3: CASSQDTGTGGNTIYF. The CDR3 DNA sequence: TGCGCCAGCAGCCAAGATACCGGGACCGGAGGAAACACCATATATTTT.

This chain connects TRBV5-1 to TRBJ2-6; D is tentatively TRBD1 or TRBD2 (6 bases each). The CDR3 contains 16 residues. The V end lost 3 bases, the J end lost 1 base, and 11 bases lay between the germline ends. Germline lookup yields CDR1 SGHRS and CDR2 YFSETQ. The CDR3 nucleotides read TGCGCCAGCAGCTACGGGGGCCAGTCTGGGGCCAACGTCCTGACTTTC. Protein product: CASSYGGQSGANVLTF.

This clonotype appeared a few times. The V call is TRBV12-3 or TRBV12-4, the J call TRBJ2-3; 7 bases are shared with TRBD2. With 6 bases clipped from V and 5 bases from J, the junction kept 11 bases outside the gene matches. This CDR3 is 15 amino acids long. Written as DNA, the CDR3 is TGTGCCAGCAGCTTGGTCGGGAGGACCGGAGATACGCAGTATTTT. It yields the protein CASSLVGRTGDTQYF.

The V gene is TRBV4-1, the J gene TRBJ2-3; 11 positions match TRBD1. This CDR3 comprises 14 residues. The germline V gene encodes CDR1 MGHRA and CDR2 YSYEKL. The V gene end was trimmed by 6 bases and the J gene end by 5 bases; junction bases not matched to a gene: 4. CDR3 region: CASRGTGGGDTQYF. Here the CDR3 DNA reads TGCGCCAGCAGGGGGACAGGGGGAGGAGATACGCAGTATTTT.

The chain links TRBV15 to TRBJ1-5, with no clear D. The CDR3 consists of 15 residues. CDR1 LNHNV and CDR2 YYDKDF come from the germline V gene (reference sequence). The germline V and J ends were trimmed by 0 bases and 4 bases, with 10 bases remaining between them. The CDR3 reads CATSRDRGLNQPQHF. The CDR3 bases are TGTGCCACCAGCAGAGATCGTGGGTTGAATCAGCCCCAGCATTTT.

The V call is TRBV28, the J call TRBJ2-2; 8 nucleotides agree with TRBD1. CDR3 length: 15 residues. Germline V lookup: CDR1 MDHEN, CDR2 SYDVKM. V shed 8 bases and J 2 bases; nucleotides not matched to a gene: 7. CDR3 loop: CASQQGGPNTGELFF. In DNA, the CDR3 is TGTGCCAGCCAACAGGGGGGTCCTAACACCGGGGAGCTGTTTTTT.